This record concerns one TCR beta chain sequence. Its antigen is undetermined. The sample is drawn from a study of Ad26.COV2.S vaccination and SARS-CoV-2 variants. Study-level results: People who got the vaccine or the placebo had similar non-spike TCR breadth. Spike-specific TCR breadth was greater in vaccine than placebo recipients.

Treatment meaning: roughly 20 received Ad26.COV2.S at low or high dose, single or two shots; 5 received placebo; per-sample allocation not given. Sampling was done on day 63 after the first vaccine or placebo injection. A Boston donor was an adult aged 18-55 years. Ad26.COV2.S expressed prefusion-stabilized spike from the original Wuhan strain. The CDR3 runs 15 residues. CDR1 and CDR2 (germline): MNHNY, SVGAGI (reference sequence). The V end lost 2 bases, the J end lost 1 base, and 12 bases lay between the germline ends. Sequencing was performed with immunoSEQ multiplex PCR; in TCRdb, only in-frame clones are kept and a portion is missing. Of about 680,000 clones listed, roughly 90% are singletons.

The source was peripheral blood, collected in a trial of Ad26.COV2.S vaccine versus placebo. The V call is TRBV6-6, the J call TRBJ2-7; D might be TRBD2 (7 bases). This clonotype originated in a person between 18 and 60 years old who received the Ad26.COV2.S COVID-19 vaccine or a placebo. For the CDR3, the DNA is TGTGCCAGCAGTTACAACGGGGGGCCTTCCTACGAGCAGTACTTC. Encoded protein: CASSYNGGPSYEQYF.